The rows below give T cell receptor beta chains drawn from one sample of a study of T cell repertoires in cytomegalovirus infection. TCRdb redid the calling of the reads with MiXCR, one entry per CDR3 protein. In the table there are roughly 500,000 distinct CDR3 sequences, over 9% of which are singletons. Sequencing input: PBMCs. The receptors derive from a human donor in good health (CMV status not recorded). Some clones in this sample may be carry-over from other donors' samples. Each CDR3 is given with its conserved first and last residue.

J gene	V gene	CDR3 protein
TRBJ2-5	TRBV20-1	CSARDLRGLQETQYF
TRBJ2-1	TRBV20-1	CSAGGLGAEQFF
TRBJ2-5	TRBV19	CATLSDSLGETQYF
TRBJ2-5	TRBV10-3	CAISESKAGKGQETQYF
TRBJ2-7	TRBV13	CASNGRTAGQGFYEQYF
TRBJ2-3	TRBV12-5	CASGRGRLGDTQYF
TRBJ1-3	TRBV7-3	CASSLTGGPSSGNTIYF
TRBJ2-6	TRBV3-1	CASSQWGRGANVLTF
TRBJ1-1	TRBV7-9	CASSSSRVNTEAFF
TRBJ2-1	TRBV24-1	CATSIGGHNPIYNEQFF
TRBJ2-3	TRBV7-2	CASSFDGRRTDTQYF
TRBJ1-3	TRBV20-1	CSARDHKGSGNTIYF
TRBJ1-2	TRBV29-1	CSVTTLVAVYGYTF
TRBJ1-6	TRBV19	CASSRGRGNSPLHF
TRBJ1-2	TRBV6-1	CASSEREDGYTF
TRBJ1-2	TRBV7-2	CASSPIANYGYTF
TRBJ2-2	TRBV12-3/TRBV12-4	CASRGPTNTGELFF
TRBJ1-4	TRBV12-5	CASGLVHGGYSTNEKLFF
TRBJ2-1	TRBV4-1	CASSQLASNEQFF
TRBJ2-5	TRBV6-6	CASSETDLYQETQYF
TRBJ1-2	TRBV19	CASSIKEDYGYTF
TRBJ2-1	TRBV28	CASSSLGTPAYNEQFF
TRBJ1-2	TRBV7-8	CASSLAYLEGPPYYGYTF
TRBJ2-1	TRBV10-3	CAISEPGLDNEQFF
TRBJ1-2	TRBV11-2	CASSLASGLRGYTF
TRBJ1-5	TRBV2	CASSEALPSNQPQHF
TRBJ2-5	TRBV11-2	CASSLVPTWETQYF
TRBJ2-5	TRBV2	CASRDLGQAQETQYF
TRBJ1-4	TRBV6-5	CASSYRTIGAKLFF